The source of this TCR beta chain is a study of shared clonotypes between healthy human individuals. Naive CD8 cells lacked CD45RO, underwent positive selection for CCR7 and left out terminally differentiated effector memory CD45RA+ cells. Profiling relied on immunoSEQ multiplex PCR, and the TCRdb table lists in-frame clones only, not all of them. The sample carries over 750,000 clones, around 96% recorded once. This TCR was sampled from a young man in good health. Sequenced material: naive CD8+ T cells sorted from blood.

The DNA for the CDR3 is TGTGCCAGCAGCCCAGAGACAGCAGACTATGGCTACACCTTC. This encodes CASSPETADYGYTF. The chain carries TRBV9 and TRBJ1-2, with D possibly being TRBD1 (5 bases). Trimming pared 4 bases from V and 3 bases from J, leaving 13 bases between. CDR1 and CDR2 from the germline V gene are SGDLS and YYNGEE. This CDR3 comprises 14 residues.